The rows below give T cell receptor beta chains drawn from one sample of a study of immune heterogeneity within non-small cell lung tumors. Each CDR3 protein is one row after TCRdb ran MiXCR on the multiplex PCR reads. The sample lists 20,000 to 25,000 distinct CDR3 sequences, over 25% occurring once. Sequencing used lung tumor tissue. The source is a man aged 40-50 years with non-small cell lung cancer. Both conserved end residues are part of each CDR3. Each record gives: J gene, V gene, clone size, D gene, CDR3 protein, CDR3 DNA. A D gene is named only where the DNA matches it firmly. Clone size is given for some rows only: seen once, a few or many times, or a class if the clone is expanded.

j_call: TRBJ2-3
v_call: TRBV11-2
clone_size: -
d_call: -
cdr3_aa: CASSLGDLGPQYF
cdr3_nt: TGTGCCAGCAGCTTAGGCGATCTAGGTCCGCAGTATTTT

j_call: TRBJ2-3
v_call: TRBV12-3/TRBV12-4
clone_size: -
d_call: -
cdr3_aa: CASSLGISQTQYF
cdr3_nt: TGTGCCAGCAGTTTAGGGATCAGCCAAACGCAGTATTTT

j_call: TRBJ2-1
v_call: TRBV11-2
clone_size: -
d_call: TRBD2
cdr3_aa: CASNMRLAGRNEQFF
cdr3_nt: TGTGCCAGCAATATGAGGTTAGCGGGAAGGAATGAGCAGTTCTTC

j_call: TRBJ2-7
v_call: TRBV7-2
clone_size: few
d_call: -
cdr3_aa: CASSPTSYEQYF
cdr3_nt: TGTGCCAGCAGTCCGACCTCCTACGAGCAGTACTTC

j_call: TRBJ2-5
v_call: TRBV24-1
clone_size: -
d_call: -
cdr3_aa: CATSDLNIGETRYF
cdr3_nt: TGTGCCACCAGTGATTTAAACATCGGGGAGACCCGGTACTTC

j_call: TRBJ2-5
v_call: TRBV20-1
clone_size: medium-sized
d_call: TRBD2
cdr3_aa: CSAKGLAGGETQYF
cdr3_nt: TGCAGTGCTAAGGGACTAGCGGGAGGAGAGACCCAGTACTTC

j_call: TRBJ2-1
v_call: TRBV28
clone_size: many
d_call: TRBD2
cdr3_aa: CASSSGLAGPTKYNEQFF
cdr3_nt: TGTGCCAGCAGTTCGGGACTAGCGGGTCCTACTAAATACAATGAGCAGTTCTTC

j_call: TRBJ2-3
v_call: TRBV7-2
clone_size: few
d_call: -
cdr3_aa: CASRNRVRFPDTQYF
cdr3_nt: TGTGCCAGCAGGAACAGGGTCCGGTTCCCAGATACGCAGTATTTT

j_call: TRBJ1-1
v_call: TRBV5-1
clone_size: -
d_call: -
cdr3_aa: CASTKDRSNTEAFF
cdr3_nt: TGCGCCAGCACTAAAGACAGATCTAACACTGAAGCTTTCTTT

j_call: TRBJ2-3
v_call: TRBV28
clone_size: few
d_call: -
cdr3_aa: CASSPLARDTQYF
cdr3_nt: TGTGCCAGCAGTCCCTTGGCGCGAGATACGCAGTATTTT

j_call: TRBJ2-3
v_call: TRBV20-1
clone_size: once
d_call: -
cdr3_aa: CSARSLLEGDLTWDTQYF
cdr3_nt: TGCAGTGCTAGAAGCCTACTAGAGGGCGACCTCACCTGGGATACGCAGTATTTT

j_call: TRBJ2-7
v_call: TRBV19
clone_size: many
d_call: -
cdr3_aa: CASSRGYEQYF
cdr3_nt: TGTGCCAGTAGCCGGGGGTACGAGCAGTACTTC

j_call: TRBJ2-1
v_call: TRBV3-1
clone_size: -
d_call: -
cdr3_aa: CASSQDLDSEQFF
cdr3_nt: TGTGCCAGCAGCCAAGATCTAGACAGTGAGCAGTTCTTC

j_call: TRBJ1-2
v_call: TRBV6-1
clone_size: -
d_call: -
cdr3_aa: CASGTLVWGVLNYGYTF
cdr3_nt: TGTGCCAGCGGCACCCTGGTTTGGGGGGTCTTAAACTATGGCTACACCTTC

j_call: TRBJ2-3
v_call: TRBV9
clone_size: -
d_call: TRBD2
cdr3_aa: CASSVGAGGPRGDTQYF
cdr3_nt: TGTGCCAGCAGCGTAGGGGCGGGAGGGCCCCGGGGAGATACGCAGTATTTT

j_call: TRBJ2-3
v_call: TRBV5-6
clone_size: -
d_call: TRBD2
cdr3_aa: CASSSGLAGISTDTQYF
cdr3_nt: TGTGCCAGCAGCTCCGGACTAGCGGGGATCTCCACAGATACGCAGTATTTT

j_call: TRBJ2-1
v_call: TRBV7-3
clone_size: few
d_call: TRBD2
cdr3_aa: CASSPGVGLAGENEQFF
cdr3_nt: TGTGCCAGCAGCCCTGGGGTGGGACTAGCGGGTGAGAATGAGCAGTTCTTC

j_call: TRBJ2-7
v_call: TRBV11-3
clone_size: few
d_call: TRBD1
cdr3_aa: CASTPGQASYEQYF
cdr3_nt: TGTGCCAGCACCCCGGGACAGGCCTCCTACGAGCAGTACTTC

j_call: TRBJ2-1
v_call: TRBV12-3/TRBV12-4
clone_size: once
d_call: TRBD1
cdr3_aa: CASSLGTVNEQFF
cdr3_nt: TGTGCCAGCAGTTTGGGGACAGTCAATGAGCAGTTCTTC

j_call: TRBJ2-2
v_call: TRBV9
clone_size: -
d_call: -
cdr3_aa: CASSVGYEGIGELFF
cdr3_nt: TGTGCCAGCAGCGTAGGATATGAGGGAATCGGGGAGCTGTTTTTT

j_call: TRBJ2-1
v_call: TRBV24-1
clone_size: few
d_call: -
cdr3_aa: CATSESSGQTYNEQFF
cdr3_nt: TGTGCCACCAGTGAATCTTCGGGACAAACCTACAATGAGCAGTTCTTC

j_call: TRBJ1-3
v_call: TRBV20-1
clone_size: many
d_call: TRBD1
cdr3_aa: CSARADRGPGNTIYF
cdr3_nt: TGCAGTGCTAGGGCCGACAGGGGACCTGGAAACACCATATATTTT

j_call: TRBJ2-7
v_call: TRBV20-1
clone_size: many
d_call: -
cdr3_aa: CSARDFRGQSSYEQYF
cdr3_nt: TGCAGTGCTAGAGATTTTCGGGGGCAGAGCTCCTACGAGCAGTACTTC

j_call: TRBJ2-7
v_call: TRBV20-1
clone_size: many
d_call: -
cdr3_aa: CSARDGGAPQHEQYF
cdr3_nt: TGCAGTGCTAGAGATGGGGGCGCCCCGCAGCACGAGCAGTACTTC

j_call: TRBJ2-1
v_call: TRBV6-2/TRBV6-3
clone_size: few
d_call: -
cdr3_aa: CASSYSPGTSWDEQFF
cdr3_nt: TGTGCCAGCAGTTACTCCCCAGGCACATCGTGGGATGAGCAGTTCTTC

j_call: TRBJ2-3
v_call: TRBV6-2/TRBV6-3
clone_size: few
d_call: -
cdr3_aa: CASSYSHGLVADTQYF
cdr3_nt: TGTGCCAGCAGTTACTCGCACGGCCTGGTCGCAGATACGCAGTATTTT

j_call: TRBJ1-2
v_call: TRBV12-3/TRBV12-4
clone_size: -
d_call: -
cdr3_aa: CASSLSQIYGYTF
cdr3_nt: TGTGCCAGCAGCCTGTCTCAGATCTATGGCTACACCTTC

j_call: TRBJ1-1
v_call: TRBV7-9
clone_size: -
d_call: TRBD1
cdr3_aa: CASSSWTGVNTEAFF
cdr3_nt: TGTGCCAGCAGCTCCTGGACAGGGGTGAACACTGAAGCTTTCTTT

j_call: TRBJ2-3
v_call: TRBV28
clone_size: -
d_call: -
cdr3_aa: CASTRTSVGQYF
cdr3_nt: TGTGCCAGCACCCGGACGTCCGTCGGGCAGTATTTT

j_call: TRBJ2-5
v_call: TRBV9
clone_size: -
d_call: -
cdr3_aa: CASSPRKAETTFQETQYF
cdr3_nt: TGTGCCAGCAGCCCCAGAAAGGCGGAAACCACCTTCCAAGAGACCCAGTACTTC

j_call: TRBJ2-7
v_call: TRBV2
clone_size: -
d_call: -
cdr3_aa: CASSEGGAACEQYF
cdr3_nt: TGTGCCAGCAGTGAAGGGGGCGCCGCCTGCGAGCAGTACTTC

j_call: TRBJ2-1
v_call: TRBV6-5
clone_size: -
d_call: -
cdr3_aa: CASSYSRGMQFF
cdr3_nt: TGTGCCAGCAGTTACTCTCGGGGGATGCAGTTCTTC

j_call: TRBJ2-6
v_call: TRBV7-2
clone_size: -
d_call: -
cdr3_aa: CASRPPGANVLTF
cdr3_nt: TGTGCCAGCAGGCCCCCTGGGGCCAACGTCCTGACTTTC

j_call: TRBJ2-1
v_call: TRBV5-1
clone_size: -
d_call: -
cdr3_aa: CASSLEGGGEQFF
cdr3_nt: TGCGCCAGCAGCTTGGAAGGGGGGGGTGAGCAGTTCTTC

j_call: TRBJ2-3
v_call: TRBV4-3
clone_size: -
d_call: TRBD2
cdr3_aa: CASSQLSGTTDTQYF
cdr3_nt: TGCGCCAGCAGCCAGTTAAGCGGGACCACAGATACGCAGTATTTT